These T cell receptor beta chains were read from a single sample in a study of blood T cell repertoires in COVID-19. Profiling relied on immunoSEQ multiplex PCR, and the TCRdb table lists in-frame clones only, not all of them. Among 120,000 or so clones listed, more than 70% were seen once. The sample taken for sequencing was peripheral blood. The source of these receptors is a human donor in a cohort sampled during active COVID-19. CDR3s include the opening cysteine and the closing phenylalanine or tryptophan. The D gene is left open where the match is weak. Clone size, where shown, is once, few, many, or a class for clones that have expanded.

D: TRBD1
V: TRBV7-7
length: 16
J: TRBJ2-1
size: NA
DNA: TGTGCTAGCAGCTCCACCGGGACAGGGGTCCCCCATGAGCAGTTCTTC
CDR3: CASSSTGTGVPHEQFF

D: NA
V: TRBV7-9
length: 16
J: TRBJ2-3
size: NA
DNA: TGTGCCAGCAGCCCCCGGAGGGTCTCAGGGACAGATACGCAGTATTTT
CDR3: CASSPRRVSGTDTQYF

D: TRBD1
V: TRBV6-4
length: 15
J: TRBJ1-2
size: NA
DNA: TGTGCCAGCAGTGACCCCGGGACAGCTAGAGGTGGCTACACCTTC
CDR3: CASSDPGTARGGYTF

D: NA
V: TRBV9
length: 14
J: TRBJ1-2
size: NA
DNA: TGTGCCAGCACCCTCAGGGGATCTAACTATGGCTACACCTTC
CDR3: CASTLRGSNYGYTF

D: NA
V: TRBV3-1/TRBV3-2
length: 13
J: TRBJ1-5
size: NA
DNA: TGTGCCAGCAGCCAAGACCCCCTACAGGGACAGCATTTT
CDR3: CASSQDPLQGQHF

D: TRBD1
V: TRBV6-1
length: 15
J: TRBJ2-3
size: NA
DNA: TGTGCCAGCAGTGACGGACAGGGAAGCACAGATACGCAGTATTTT
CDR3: CASSDGQGSTDTQYF

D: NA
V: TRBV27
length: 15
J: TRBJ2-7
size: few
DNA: TGTGCCAGCAGTTTATTGGGGAGGATTACCTACGAGCAGTACTTC
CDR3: CASSLLGRITYEQYF

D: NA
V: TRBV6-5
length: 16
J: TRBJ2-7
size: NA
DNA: TGTGCCAGCAGTTACTCAACGGATCGGGGAGCCCACGAGCAGTACTTC
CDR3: CASSYSTDRGAHEQYF

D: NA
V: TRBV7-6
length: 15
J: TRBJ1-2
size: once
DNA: TGTGCCAGCAGCTTAGGGGCTCAGGTTAACTATGGCTACACCTTC
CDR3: CASSLGAQVNYGYTF

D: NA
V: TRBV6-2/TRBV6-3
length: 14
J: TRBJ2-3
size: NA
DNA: TGTGCCAGCAGTTACACCAGGGCAAGGGATACGCAGTATTTT
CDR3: CASSYTRARDTQYF

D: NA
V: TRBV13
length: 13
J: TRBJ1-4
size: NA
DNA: TGTGCCAGCAGCTTGTCAGGGTATGAAAAACTGTTTTTT
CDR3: CASSLSGYEKLFF

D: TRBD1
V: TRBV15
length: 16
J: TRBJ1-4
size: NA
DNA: TGTGCCACCAGCAGGGGAACAGGGGGCCGGGGTGAAAAACTGTTTTTT
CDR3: CATSRGTGGRGEKLFF

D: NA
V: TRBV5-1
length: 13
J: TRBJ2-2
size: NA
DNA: TGCGCCAGCAGCCCGACAGACACCGGGGAGCTGTTTTTT
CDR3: CASSPTDTGELFF

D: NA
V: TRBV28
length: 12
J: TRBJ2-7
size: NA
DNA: TGTGCCAGCAGTTTATTGGGCGTCGAGCAGTACTTC
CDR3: CASSLLGVEQYF

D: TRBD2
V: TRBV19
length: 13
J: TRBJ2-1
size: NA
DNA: TGTGCCAGTAATGCGGGAGCCTACAATGAGCAGTTCTTC
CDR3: CASNAGAYNEQFF

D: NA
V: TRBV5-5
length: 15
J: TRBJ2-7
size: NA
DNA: TGTGCCAGCAGCTTGGAACCAGGGTTCTCCTACGAGCAGTACTTC
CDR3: CASSLEPGFSYEQYF

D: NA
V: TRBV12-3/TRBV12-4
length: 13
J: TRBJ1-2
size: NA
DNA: TGTGCCAGCAGTTTAACTTTAACGGTGGGCTACACCTTC
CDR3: CASSLTLTVGYTF

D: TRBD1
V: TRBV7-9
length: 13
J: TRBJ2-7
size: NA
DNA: TGTGCCAGCAGCCTTACAGGGGGCGGTGAGCAGTACTTC
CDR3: CASSLTGGGEQYF

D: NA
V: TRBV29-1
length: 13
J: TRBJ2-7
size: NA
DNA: TGCAGCGTTGTAGAGACAGCCCTTTACGAGCAGTACTTC
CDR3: CSVVETALYEQYF

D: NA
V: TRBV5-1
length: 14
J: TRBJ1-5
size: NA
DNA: TGCGCCAGCAGCTTAGGGGACACCAATCAGCCCCAGCATTTT
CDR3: CASSLGDTNQPQHF

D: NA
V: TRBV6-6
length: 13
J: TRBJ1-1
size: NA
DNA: TGTGCCAGCAGTCCTACAGGGAACACTGAAGCTTTCTTT
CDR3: CASSPTGNTEAFF

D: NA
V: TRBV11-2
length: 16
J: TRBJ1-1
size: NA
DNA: TGTGCCAGCAGCTTAGGTTCAGCGACAGTGAACACTGAAGCTTTCTTT
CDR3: CASSLGSATVNTEAFF

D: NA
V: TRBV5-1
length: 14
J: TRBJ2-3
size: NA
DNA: TGCGCCAGCAGCTTGGGCAGAAGAACAGATACGCAGTATTTT
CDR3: CASSLGRRTDTQYF

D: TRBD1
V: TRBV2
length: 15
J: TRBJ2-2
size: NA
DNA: TGTGCCAGCAGGGGGTCCCAGGGGGACACCGGGGAGCTGTTTTTT
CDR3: CASRGSQGDTGELFF

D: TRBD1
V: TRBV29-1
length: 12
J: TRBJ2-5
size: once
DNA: TGCAGCGGATTCGGACAGGCGGAGACCCAGTACTTC
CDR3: CSGFGQAETQYF

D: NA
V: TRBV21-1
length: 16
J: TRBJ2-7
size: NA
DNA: TGTGCCAGCAGCACCGTACTAGCGGGAGTATCCTACGAGCAGTACTTC
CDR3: CASSTVLAGVSYEQYF

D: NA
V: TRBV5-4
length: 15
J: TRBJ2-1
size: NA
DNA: TGTGCCAGCAGCCCCCGGGAGATATTGGGAAATGAGCAGTTCTTC
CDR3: CASSPREILGNEQFF

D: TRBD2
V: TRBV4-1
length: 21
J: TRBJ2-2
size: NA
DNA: TGCGCCAGCAGCCTCCGGCTCGGGACTAGCGGGAGGCCCTCTAACACCGGGGAGCTGTTTTTT
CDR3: CASSLRLGTSGRPSNTGELFF

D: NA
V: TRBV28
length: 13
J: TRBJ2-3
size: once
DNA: TGTGCCAGCACTGTCCGTGGCACAGATACGCAGTATTTT
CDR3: CASTVRGTDTQYF

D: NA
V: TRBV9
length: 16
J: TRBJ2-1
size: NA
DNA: TGTGCCAGCAGCGTAGAGGGCAGGGGCTCCTACAATGAGCAGTTCTTC
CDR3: CASSVEGRGSYNEQFF

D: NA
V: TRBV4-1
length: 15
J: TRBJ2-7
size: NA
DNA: TGCGCCAGCAGCCCAAGGTTAGGAGTAGCCTACGAGCAGTACTTC
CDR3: CASSPRLGVAYEQYF

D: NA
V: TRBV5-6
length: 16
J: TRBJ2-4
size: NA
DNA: TGTGCCAGCAGCATCAGGGGTAGGTGGCCCAAAAACATTCAGTACTTC
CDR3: CASSIRGRWPKNIQYF

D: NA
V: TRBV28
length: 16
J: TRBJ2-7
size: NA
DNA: TGTGCCAGCACCCCCCTGCTCCGGGGAGACTCCTACGAGCAGTACTTC
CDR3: CASTPLLRGDSYEQYF

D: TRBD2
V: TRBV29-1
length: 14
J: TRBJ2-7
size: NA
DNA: TGCAGCGTTCGGGATAGCGGGAGGGCCTACGAGCAGTACTTC
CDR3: CSVRDSGRAYEQYF

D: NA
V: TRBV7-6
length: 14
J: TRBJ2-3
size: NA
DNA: TGTGCCAGCAGCTTAGCGCGGGGAACAGATACGCAGTATTTT
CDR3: CASSLARGTDTQYF

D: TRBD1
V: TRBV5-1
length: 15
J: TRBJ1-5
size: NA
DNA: TGCGCCAGCAGCTTGGAGGGACAGGGGAATCAGCCCCAGCATTTT
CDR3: CASSLEGQGNQPQHF

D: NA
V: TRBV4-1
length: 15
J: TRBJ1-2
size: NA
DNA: TGCGCCAGCGGGAGGGGAGATACAGGGAGGGATGGCTACACCTTC
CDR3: CASGRGDTGRDGYTF

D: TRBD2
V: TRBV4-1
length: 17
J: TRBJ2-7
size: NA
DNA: TGCGCCAGCAGCCAATCGGTAGCGGGAAGGAGCTCCTACGAGCAGTACTTC
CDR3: CASSQSVAGRSSYEQYF

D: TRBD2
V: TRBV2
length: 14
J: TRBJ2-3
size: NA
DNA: TGTGCCAGCAGTGCGCTAGCGGACACAGATACGCAGTATTTT
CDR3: CASSALADTDTQYF

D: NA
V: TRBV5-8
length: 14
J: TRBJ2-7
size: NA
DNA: TGTGCCAGCAGCTTGCAGGGGTCCTCCTACGAGCAGTACTTC
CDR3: CASSLQGSSYEQYF

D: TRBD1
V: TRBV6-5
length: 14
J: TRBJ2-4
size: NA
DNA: TGTGCCAGCAGTCTACAGGGGGCCAAAAACATTCAGTACTTC
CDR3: CASSLQGAKNIQYF

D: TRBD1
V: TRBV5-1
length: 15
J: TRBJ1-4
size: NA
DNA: TGCGCCAGCAGCTTAACCGGGACAGTTAATGAAAAACTGTTTTTT
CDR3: CASSLTGTVNEKLFF

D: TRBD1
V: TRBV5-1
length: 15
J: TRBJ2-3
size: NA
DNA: TGCGCCAGCATAGAGACAGGGGGCGAGGCAGATACGCAGTATTTT
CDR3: CASIETGGEADTQYF

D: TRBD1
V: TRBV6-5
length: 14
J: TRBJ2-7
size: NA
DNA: TGTGCCAGCAACGGACAGGGGGTTATCTACGAGCAGTACTTC
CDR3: CASNGQGVIYEQYF

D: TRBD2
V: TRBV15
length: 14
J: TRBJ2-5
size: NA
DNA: TGTGCCACCAACAGCGGGAGGTACCAAGAGACCCAGTACTTC
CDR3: CATNSGRYQETQYF

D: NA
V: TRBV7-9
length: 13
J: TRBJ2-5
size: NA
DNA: TGTGCCAGCAGCTCCTACGAGTTCGAGACCCAGTACTTC
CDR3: CASSSYEFETQYF

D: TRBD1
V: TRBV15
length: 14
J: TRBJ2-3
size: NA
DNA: TGTGCCACCAGCAAGGGGACAGGGTCAGATACGCAGTATTTT
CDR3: CATSKGTGSDTQYF

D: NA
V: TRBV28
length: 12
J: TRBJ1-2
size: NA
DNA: TGTGCCAGCAGTTTATCCAGGGGTGGCTACACCTTC
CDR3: CASSLSRGGYTF

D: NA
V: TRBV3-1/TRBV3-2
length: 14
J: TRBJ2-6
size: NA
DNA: TGTGCCAGCATCCTTCTCTCTGGGGCCAACGTCCTGACTTTC
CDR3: CASILLSGANVLTF

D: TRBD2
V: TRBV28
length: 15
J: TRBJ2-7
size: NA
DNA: TGTGCCAGCAGTTTTTCTAGCGGGGGAGGCTACGAGCAGTACTTC
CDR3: CASSFSSGGGYEQYF

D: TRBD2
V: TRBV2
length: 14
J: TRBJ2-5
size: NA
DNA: TGTGCCAGCAGTGAACGCAGCGGGGGCGGGACCCAGTACTTC
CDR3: CASSERSGGGTQYF

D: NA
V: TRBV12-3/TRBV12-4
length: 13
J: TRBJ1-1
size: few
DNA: TGTGCCAGCAGCCAATTCGGGAACACTGAAGCTTTCTTT
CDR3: CASSQFGNTEAFF

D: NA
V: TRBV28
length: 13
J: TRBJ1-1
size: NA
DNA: TGTGCCAGCAGTCCTCCGTTGAACACTGAAGCTTTCTTT
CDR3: CASSPPLNTEAFF